The 27 T cell receptor beta chains given below trace back to one sample, sequenced in a study of shared clonotypes between healthy human individuals. The method was immunoSEQ multiplex PCR; TCRdb's version includes in-frame clones alone and lacks a portion of them. Among about 2,500,000 clones listed, over 85% were seen once. The sample taken for sequencing was naive CD4+ T cells sorted from blood. The subset was: CD45RA+ positively selected. These receptors came from a man aged 18 to 30 in good health.

The chain couples TRBV5-5 to TRBJ2-2; TRBD2 is a possible D gene (5 bases). Per germline, CDR1 SGHKS and CDR2 YYEKEE (reference sequence). Trimming removed 4 bases at V and 5 bases at J, with 9 bases between. This CDR3 comprises 13 residues. The CDR3 spells CASSTSGTGELFF. The DNA for the CDR3 is TGTGCCAGCAGCACTAGTGGAACCGGGGAGCTGTTTTTT.

The CDR3 DNA sequence: TGTGCCAGCAGTTTAGGATGGACAGGGAAGACCGGGGAGCTGTTTTTT. Its protein is CASSLGWTGKTGELFF. The chain employs TRBV5-4 and TRBJ2-2, with TRBD1 matching 8 bases. CDR3 size: 16 residues. In germline, CDR1 is SGHNT, CDR2 YYREEE (reference sequence). Trimming took 5 bases from V and 5 from J; bases not matched to a gene: 11.

A word on this clone: One end of the junction does not line up with germline, which may come from a read error. The sample contains more than one DNA sequence encoding this CDR3. The rearrangement joins TRBV11-2 to TRBJ1-1; the match to TRBD1 covers 8 bases. CDR1 and CDR2 (germline): SGHAT, FQNNGV. The CDR3 loop spans 14 amino acids. Here the CDR3 DNA reads TGTGCCAGCAGCCTAGACAGGGGAGACACTGAAGCTTTCTTT. This sequence encodes CASSLDRGDTEAFF. Based on the CDR3 plus reference TRBV11-2 and TRBJ1-1, the full variable domain is EAGVAQSPRYKIIEKRQSVAFWCNPISGHATLYWYQQILGQGPKLLIQFQNNGVVDDSQLPKDRFSAERLKGVDSTLKIQPAKLEDSAVYLCASSLDRGDTEAFFGQGTRLTVV.

This chain connects TRBV28 to TRBJ2-5; possibly TRBD2 for D (6 bases). The germline V and J ends were trimmed by 4 bases and 2 bases, with 14 bases remaining between them. Germline V lookup: CDR1 MDHEN, CDR2 SYDVKM. This CDR3 comprises 15 residues. The chain's CDR3 is CASSSQRASQETQYF. The CDR3 nucleotides read TGTGCCAGCAGTTCTCAGCGGGCCTCACAAGAGACCCAGTACTTC.

V and J are TRBV7-2 and TRBJ1-3; unclear D gene. This CDR3 comprises 16 residues. V was pared by 2 bases and J by 0 bases, with 11 bases between. Germline CDR1 is SGHTA and CDR2 is FQGNSA. The CDR3 sequence is CASSLTHQSSGNTIYF. The DNA for the CDR3 is TGTGCCAGCAGCTTAACACACCAGAGCTCTGGAAACACCATATATTTT.

This clone was found a few times. This chain links TRBV5-6 with TRBJ1-1; D not resolved. Germline V gene lookup returns CDR1 SGHDT and CDR2 YYEEEE. Trimming removed 1 base from V and 10 bases from J, with 11 bases in between. This CDR3 region has 12 residues. CDR3 sequence (DNA): TGTGCCAGCAGCTTGTGGTCTACCCCAGCTTTCTTT. This translates into CASSLWSTPAFF. Looking up the rest from reference TRBV5-6 and TRBJ1-1 gives the full variable domain: DAGVTQSPTHLIKTRGQQVTLRCSPKSGHDTVSWYQQALGQGPQFIFQYYEEEERQRGNFPDRFSGHQFPNYSSELNVNALLLGDSALYLCASSLWSTPAFFGQGTRLTVV.

CDR3: CASWGVGELFF. As DNA, the CDR3 is TGTGCCAGTTGGGGGGTCGGGGAGCTGTTTTTT. J is TRBJ2-2 and V is TRBV2; TRBD2 is a possible D gene (6 bases). The CDR3 runs 11 residues. The V gene's germline CDR1 is SNHLY and CDR2 FYNNEI. V lost 9 bases and J lost 7, with 9 bases in between.

The chain has TRBV5-1 and TRBJ2-2; TRBD1 matches 9 bases. The CDR3 has 14 residues. CDR1 and CDR2 (germline): SGHRS, YFSETQ. The V gene end was trimmed by 3 bases and the J gene end by 7 bases; junction bases not matched to a gene: 4. The CDR3 DNA reads TGCGCCAGCAGCTGGGACAGGGAAGACGGGGAGCTGTTTTTT. Protein product: CASSWDREDGELFF. The full variable domain, in which reference TRBV5-1 and TRBJ2-2 provide the parts outside the CDR3, is KAGVTQTPRYLIKTRGQQVTLSCSPISGHRSVSWYQQTPGQGLQFLFEYFSETQRNKGNFPGRFSGRQFSNSRSEMNVSTLELGDSALYLCASSWDREDGELFFGEGSRLTVL.

The J gene is TRBJ2-3, the V gene TRBV5-1; D call uncertain. Germline CDR1 SGHRS, CDR2 YFSETQ. This CDR3 contains 16 residues. The V gene lost 4 bases and the J gene lost 2 bases, with 17 bases spanning the gap. CDR3 sequence (DNA): TGCGCCAGCAGCACCGGAGATACGAAGAACACAGATACGCAGTATTTT. Translating gives CASSTGDTKNTDTQYF.

The genes are TRBV5-1 and TRBJ2-1; 12 bases are shared with TRBD2. Trimming at V came to 1 base and at J to 7 bases, leaving 6 bases not matched to a gene. CDR3 length equals 16 residues. Looked up from germline, CDR1 is SGHRS and CDR2 is YFSETQ. The CDR3 region is CASSLSSSGRVNEQFF. The CDR3 region has the DNA TGCGCCAGCAGCTTGTCCTCTAGCGGGAGGGTTAATGAGCAGTTCTTC.

V gene TRBV5-6 combines with J gene TRBJ2-3, with D maybe TRBD1 (7 bases). Trimming cost V 2 bases and J 4 bases, with 11 bases left between them. The CDR3 contains 14 residues. Germline V gives CDR1 SGHDT, CDR2 YYEEEE. The chain's CDR3 is CASSFQGGADTQYF. Here the CDR3 DNA reads TGTGCCAGCAGCTTCCAGGGGGGAGCAGATACGCAGTATTTT. The entire variable domain, with the rest obtained from reference TRBV5-6 and TRBJ2-3, is as follows: DAGVTQSPTHLIKTRGQQVTLRCSPKSGHDTVSWYQQALGQGPQFIFQYYEEEERQRGNFPDRFSGHQFPNYSSELNVNALLLGDSALYLCASSFQGGADTQYFGPGTRLTVL.

This clone was seen a few times. Other DNA sequences from this sample encode an identical CDR3 as well. The chain joins TRBV5-4 to TRBJ1-5, with unresolved D. Germline V gives CDR1 SGHNT, CDR2 YYREEE (reference sequence). Deletions cut 5 bases from V and 3 bases from J, with 6 bases between. The CDR3 runs to 12 residues. The CDR3 sequence is CASSSDNQPQHF. CDR3 coding DNA: TGTGCCAGCAGTTCCGACAATCAGCCCCAGCATTTT.

V is TRBV7-9 and J is TRBJ1-2; the D gene is possibly TRBD1 (5 bases). V shed 3 bases and J shed 4 bases, with 12 bases lying between them. Per the germline V gene, CDR1 is SEHNR and CDR2 is FQNEAQ (reference sequence). CDR3 length: 14 amino acids. CDR3 sequence reads: CASSFFGASYGYTF. The DNA for the CDR3 is TGTGCCAGCAGCTTTTTCGGGGCTTCCTATGGCTACACCTTC.

This chain connects TRBV19 to TRBJ1-6; 7 bases match TRBD1. Germline V gene lookup returns CDR1 LNHDA and CDR2 SQIVND (reference sequence). V was pared by 4 bases and J by 8 bases, with 8 bases of the junction left unmatched. This CDR3 has 15 amino acids. The CDR3 region has the DNA TGTGCCAGTAGTACAAGCAGGGGGGTGGATTCACCCCTCCACTTT. As protein: CASSTSRGVDSPLHF.

V usage is TRBV30 and J usage is TRBJ2-3; tentatively, D is TRBD2 (5 bases). The CDR3 runs 15 residues. The germline gives CDR1 GTSNPN, CDR2 SVGIG (reference sequence). V shed 4 bases and J shed 6 bases, with 20 bases lying between them. This CDR3 is CAWIRTGAEKDTQYF. In nucleotides, the CDR3 is TGTGCCTGGATACGGACTGGAGCGGAAAAGGATACGCAGTATTTT.

V gene TRBV19 combines with J gene TRBJ2-1; TRBD2 aligns across 9 bases. The CDR3 spans 15 residues. The germline V gene encodes CDR1 LNHDA and CDR2 SQIVND (reference sequence). Trimming took 5 bases from V and 3 from J; bases not matched to a gene: 5. The CDR3 protein is CASSDSGGLYNEQFF. The CDR3 DNA follows: TGTGCCAGTAGTGACAGCGGGGGGCTCTACAATGAGCAGTTCTTC.

The chain combines TRBV2 with TRBJ2-7; 7 bases align to TRBD1. V shed 2 bases, J shed 7 bases, and the junction held 8 bases outside the gene matches. The CDR3 covers 14 residues. CDR1 is SNHLY, CDR2 FYNNEI, per germline. The CDR3 nucleotides read TGTGCCAGCAGTGAACTCAGGGGGTGGAGTGAGCAGTACTTC. Its protein product is CASSELRGWSEQYF.

Only one count was recorded for this clone. The chain is built from TRBV6-1 and TRBJ2-7, with D perhaps TRBD2 (5 bases). The CDR3 sequence is 11 residues long. Germline V lookup: CDR1 MNHNS, CDR2 SASEGT. The V and J ends lost 6 bases and 6 bases respectively, with 9 bases between them. The CDR3 is CASSHGLEQYF. DNA of the CDR3: TGTGCCAGCAGCCACGGACTCGAGCAGTACTTC.

A note on this clone: Other DNA sequences in the same sample also yield this CDR3. This CDR3 is CASSPAGGYGYTF. CDR3 nucleotides: TGTGCCAGCAGTCCCGCAGGGGGCTATGGCTACACCTTC. J is TRBJ1-2 and V is TRBV6-5; 7 nucleotides line up with TRBD1. The germline gives CDR1 MNHEY, CDR2 SVGAGI. CDR3 size: 13 residues. J lost 4 bases, V lost 5 bases, and 4 bases had no gene match.

V usage is TRBV14 and J usage is TRBJ2-2, with a weak D call TRBD2 (5 bases). Germline CDR1 SGHDN, CDR2 FVKESK. This CDR3 has 13 amino acids. V was clipped by 6 bases and J by 7 bases, with 12 bases between them. The CDR3 sequence: CASSVLESGELFF. CDR3 bases: TGTGCCAGCAGTGTACTAGAAAGCGGGGAGCTGTTTTTT.

The rearrangement uses TRBV28 and TRBJ1-6; a possible D gene is TRBD1 (5 bases). CDR1 is MDHEN and CDR2 is SYDVKM in the germline V gene. V lost 8 bases, J lost 10 bases, and 12 bases lay in between. CDR3 length: 12 amino acids. The CDR3 region is CASGQGRSPLHF. DNA of the CDR3: TGTGCCAGCGGTCAGGGCCGGTCACCCCTCCACTTT. Complete variable domain (other parts from reference TRBV28 and TRBJ1-6): DVKVTQSSRYLVKRTGEKVFLECVQDMDHENMFWYRQDPGLGLRLIYFSYDVKMKEKGDIPEGYSVSREKKERFSLILESASTNQTSMYLCASGQGRSPLHFGNGTRLTVT.

The gene calls are TRBV28 and TRBJ1-2, with D unresolved. V was clipped by 2 bases and J by 4 bases, with 11 bases between them. CDR3 length: 14 residues. The germline CDR1 and CDR2 sequences are MDHEN and SYDVKM. The CDR3 region is CASSLNSGIYGYTF. For the CDR3, the DNA is TGTGCCAGCAGTTTAAACAGTGGTATCTATGGCTACACCTTC.

The chain combines TRBV6-6 with TRBJ1-1; D may be TRBD1 (5 bases). V lost 8 bases, J lost 6 bases, and 19 bases lay in between. Germline CDR1 reads MNHNY; CDR2 reads SVGAGI (reference sequence). The CDR3 has 14 residues. DNA of the CDR3: TGTGCCAGCGGAAACTCTTGGTGGGGCGCTGAAGCTTTCTTT. Amino acid sequence: CASGNSWWGAEAFF.

This chain joins TRBV5-1 and TRBJ2-1, with 9 bases identical to TRBD2. The CDR3 has 14 residues. V lost 4 bases to trimming and J lost 6 bases; unmatched junction nucleotides: 5. From germline, CDR1 is SGHRS and CDR2 YFSETQ. The CDR3 here is CASSAGLAVNEQFF. The CDR3 DNA follows: TGCGCCAGCAGCGCGGGACTAGCCGTCAATGAGCAGTTCTTC. The whole variable domain, remainder taken from reference TRBV5-1 and TRBJ2-1, is KAGVTQTPRYLIKTRGQQVTLSCSPISGHRSVSWYQQTPGQGLQFLFEYFSETQRNKGNFPGRFSGRQFSNSRSEMNVSTLELGDSALYLCASSAGLAVNEQFFGPGTRLTVL.

The genes are TRBV19 and TRBJ2-7; the D gene could be TRBD1 or TRBD2 (5 bases each). The CDR3 has 15 amino acids. V shed 2 bases and J shed 6 bases, with 17 bases lying between them. Per germline, CDR1 LNHDA and CDR2 SQIVND (reference sequence). This CDR3 is CASSITAGTLSEQYF. As DNA, the CDR3 is TGTGCCAGTAGTATAACCGCCGGGACGCTGAGCGAGCAGTACTTC.

The V and J genes are TRBV28 and TRBJ1-4; 7 bases are a match to TRBD1. Germline V gene data show CDR1 as MDHEN and CDR2 as SYDVKM. The J segment lost 0 bases and the V segment lost 4 bases, leaving 11 bases of the junction unmatched. The CDR3 has 18 amino acids. The CDR3 here is CASSSPGTALSTNEKLFF. CDR3 bases: TGTGCCAGCAGTTCCCCTGGGACAGCGCTTTCAACTAATGAAAAACTGTTTTTT.

The chain carries TRBV12-5 and TRBJ2-2; the D gene is possibly TRBD2 (6 bases). From germline, CDR1 is LGHNT and CDR2 FRNRAP. This CDR3 is 17 amino acids long. Trimming pared 5 bases from V and 6 bases from J, leaving 22 bases between. The CDR3 DNA reads as TGTGCTAGTGGTCCACGTGGTAAAGGAGGGGATCCCGGGGAGCTGTTTTTT. It specifies CASGPRGKGGDPGELFF. Drawing the rest from reference TRBV12-5 and TRBJ2-2, the complete variable domain is DARVTQTPRHKVTEMGQEVTMRCQPILGHNTVFWYRQTMMQGLELLAYFRNRAPLDDSGMPKDRFSAEMPDATLATLKIQPSEPRDSAVYFCASGPRGKGGDPGELFFGEGSRLTVL.